The 19 T cell receptor beta chains below were found in one sample sequenced in a study of blood T cell repertoires in COVID-19. This table comes from immunoSEQ multiplex PCR, and its TCRdb copy is limited to in-frame clones, with some not included. This table holds 260,000 or so clones, roughly 82% found once. The specimen was peripheral blood. Source of these receptors: a woman in her sixties or seventies with acute or convalescent COVID-19.

The count of this clone is one. V and J are TRBV6-5 and TRBJ2-7; the match to TRBD1 covers 8 bases. CDR1 and CDR2 from the germline V gene are MNHEY and SVGAGI. V shed 7 bases and J 3 bases; nucleotides not matched to a gene: 2. This CDR3 comprises 12 residues. The CDR3 loop is CASTDRGYEQYF. DNA of the CDR3: TGTGCCAGCACCGACAGGGGCTACGAGCAGTACTTC.

The V gene is TRBV19, the J gene TRBJ1-2; D remains unclear. Germline V gives CDR1 LNHDA, CDR2 SQIVND (reference sequence). The V end lost 1 base, the J end lost 3 bases, and 3 bases lay between the germline ends. This CDR3 is built from 12 residues. The CDR3 DNA follows: TGTGCCAGTAGTATAGCTGACTATGGCTACACCTTC. Protein sequence: CASSIADYGYTF.

J is TRBJ1-2 and V is TRBV14, with 7 bases fitting TRBD1. V trimming: 4 bases; J trimming: 7 bases; junction bases outside the gene matches: 9. The CDR3 runs to 14 residues. Germline CDR1 and CDR2: SGHDN and FVKESK. The CDR3 is CASSRLFQGVGYTF. The CDR3 DNA sequence: TGTGCCAGCAGCCGCTTATTTCAGGGGGTTGGCTACACCTTC.

The sample holds a few counts of this clone. V and J are TRBV7-2 and TRBJ1-4; possible D gene TRBD1, 6 bases. The V end was cut by 5 bases, the J end by 8 bases, with 18 bases between. The CDR3 is made up of 15 amino acids. CDR1 and CDR2 from the germline V gene are SGHTA and FQGNSA. The DNA of the CDR3 is TGTGCCAGCAGCCCCCGACAGGTTCCGGGGGAAAAACTGTTTTTT. Amino acid sequence: CASSPRQVPGEKLFF.

The CDR3 reads CASSYIISGEERNEQYF. As DNA, the CDR3 is TGTGCCAGCAGTTACATTATATCAGGGGAAGAACGCAACGAGCAGTACTTC. The chain recombines TRBV6-2 or TRBV6-3 with TRBJ2-7; possibly TRBD1 for D (6 bases). The CDR3 contains 17 residues. Germline V CDR1 and CDR2: MNHEY, SVGEGT. The V end was cut by 2 bases, the J end by 5 bases, with 22 bases between.

This rearrangement joins TRBV28 to TRBJ1-1; D is uncertain. Germline V gives CDR1 MDHEN, CDR2 SYDVKM. The CDR3 runs to 14 residues. Trimming cost V 2 bases and J 1 base, with 8 bases left between them. The DNA for the CDR3 is TGTGCCAGCAGTTTAAACACCAAGAACACTGAAGCTTTCTTT. Protein sequence: CASSLNTKNTEAFF.

CDR3 sequence reads: CASSDETDYGYTF. Written as DNA, the CDR3 is TGTGCCAGCAGTGACGAGACAGACTATGGCTACACCTTC. This chain connects TRBV2 to TRBJ1-2, with a tentative D call TRBD1 (5 bases). The V gene lost 3 bases and the J gene lost 3 bases, with 8 bases spanning the gap. The CDR3 covers 13 residues. CDR1 and CDR2 (germline): SNHLY, FYNNEI.

In the case of this clone: Different DNA sequences within this sample yield the same CDR3. The rearrangement uses TRBV4-2 and TRBJ2-3; 12 bases line up with TRBD2. The germline CDR1 and CDR2 sequences are LGHNA and YNFKEQ. The CDR3 has 15 residues. J lost 6 bases, V lost 1 base, and 2 bases had no gene match. The CDR3, as DNA: TGTGCCAGCAGCCAAGGTCTAGCGGGGGGGGATACGCAGTATTTT. Protein sequence: CASSQGLAGGDTQYF.

The chain has TRBV20-1 and TRBJ1-2, with 7 bases matching TRBD1. The CDR3 has 17 amino acids. CDR1 and CDR2 (germline): DFQATT, SNEGSKA (reference sequence). The trim removed 3 bases at V and 1 base at J, leaving 14 bases unmatched. The DNA for the CDR3 is TGCAGTGCTAGTCCGGACAGGTCTACGATCAGTAACTATGGCTACACCTTC. Translating gives CSASPDRSTISNYGYTF.

This clone was counted once. The chain has TRBV6-5 and TRBJ2-2; the D is unclear. V was trimmed by 7 bases and J by 4 bases, leaving 13 bases between them. From germline, CDR1 is MNHEY and CDR2 SVGAGI. The CDR3 covers 14 residues. The CDR3 sequence: CASKGGSSTGELFF. CDR3 DNA: TGTGCCAGCAAAGGCGGTTCGAGCACCGGGGAGCTGTTTTTT.

The chain employs TRBV5-8 and TRBJ2-7; D is unclear. The CDR3 totals 13 residues. Germline values: CDR1 SGHTS, CDR2 YDEGEE. V gave up 3 bases and J gave up 2 bases, with 9 bases separating them. CDR3 residues: CASSSRNTYEQYF. The CDR3 bases are TGTGCCAGCAGCTCCAGGAATACCTACGAGCAGTACTTC.

This sequence joins TRBV4-3 and TRBJ2-3; TRBD1 might be the D (5 bases). V gave up 2 bases and J gave up 1 base, with 10 bases separating them. The germline gives CDR1 LGHNA, CDR2 YSLEER. CDR3 length: 15 residues. CDR3 protein: CASSQLSTGTDTQYF. Here the CDR3 DNA reads TGCGCCAGCAGCCAACTGTCGACAGGCACAGATACGCAGTATTTT.

This clone was detected only a few times. Different DNA sequences within this sample yield the same CDR3. V and J are TRBV18 and TRBJ1-5, with D possibly TRBD1 on 6 matching bases. With 2 bases removed from V and 7 bases from J, the gap between germline ends came to 12 bases. Per the germline V gene, CDR1 is KGHSH and CDR2 is LQKENI. The CDR3 contains 14 residues. The DNA of the CDR3 is TGTGCCAGCTCACCAGCAGGGGAGGGCCAGCCCCAGCATTTT. It specifies CASSPAGEGQPQHF.

V gene TRBV5-1 combines with J gene TRBJ2-1; 8 positions match TRBD1. This CDR3 spans 16 amino acids. Germline-derived CDR1 and CDR2 are SGHRS and YFSETQ. The V segment lost 1 base and the J segment 8 bases; nucleotides outside the gene matches: 11. The CDR3 DNA reads as TGCGCCAGCAGCTTGCAGGGGGCGAAAATTTCCCATGAGCAGTTCTTC. Its translation: CASSLQGAKISHEQFF.

The rearrangement links TRBV10-1 to TRBJ1-1; 9 nucleotides match TRBD1. Germline V lookup: CDR1 WNHNN, CDR2 SYGVQD (reference sequence). The CDR3 contains 15 residues. With V trimmed by 2 bases and J by 4 bases, 5 bases remained unmatched. In DNA form, the CDR3 reads TGCGCCAGCAGTGAGCCCGGACAGGGGATCACTGAAGCTTTCTTT. Protein sequence: CASSEPGQGITEAFF.

V and J are TRBV20-1 and TRBJ1-1; D is perhaps TRBD1 (5 bases). This CDR3 is 14 amino acids long. CDR1 and CDR2 (germline): DFQATT, SNEGSKA (reference sequence). V lost 3 bases, J lost 1 base, and 12 bases lay in between. The CDR3 nucleotides are TGCAGTGCTAGTGCCCGGGGGACGAACACTGAAGCTTTCTTT. Its protein is CSASARGTNTEAFF.

Only a few counts were recorded for this clone. The chain couples TRBV11-2 to TRBJ2-1, with 8 bases matching TRBD2. Per the germline V gene, CDR1 is SGHAT and CDR2 is FQNNGV. This CDR3 is built from 19 residues. V shed 1 base and J 6 bases; nucleotides not matched to a gene: 17. The CDR3 protein is CASSLGVAGGHYRVNEQFF. In nucleotides, the CDR3 is TGTGCCAGCAGCTTAGGGGTTGCGGGGGGCCATTATAGGGTCAATGAGCAGTTCTTC.

V gene TRBV6-2 or TRBV6-3 combines with J gene TRBJ1-4; D is ambiguous. Between the trimmed V and J ends, which lost 2 bases and 4 bases, there was a span of 14 bases. The CDR3 runs to 16 residues. CDR1 MNHEY and CDR2 SVGEGT come from the germline V gene. The CDR3 sequence is CASSYTAGELNEKLFF. The CDR3 bases are TGTGCCAGCAGTTACACCGCGGGAGAACTTAATGAAAAACTGTTTTTT.

V gene TRBV14 combines with J gene TRBJ1-1; the D gene is possibly TRBD1 (6 bases). This CDR3 is 13 amino acids long. Looked up from germline, CDR1 is SGHDN and CDR2 is FVKESK. The V end lost 4 bases, the J end lost 2 bases, and 8 bases lay between the germline ends. CDR3 in DNA: TGTGCCAGCAGCCGGGACATTAACACTGAAGCTTTCTTT. Translation: CASSRDINTEAFF.